The next 5 T cell receptor beta chains were all read from a single sample in a study of shared clonotypes between healthy human individuals. Method: immunoSEQ multiplex PCR; TCRdb's copy keeps in-frame clones and lacks some. The repertoire holds approximately 2,300,000 clones, with 85% to 95% as singletons. The sequencing sample was made of naive CD4+ T cells from PBMCs. Subset of the sample: CD45RA+ positively selected. These receptors came from a man aged 18 to 30 in good health. Some clones in this sample may be carry-over from other donors' samples.

J is TRBJ2-7 and V is TRBV5-1, with D possibly matching TRBD2 (6 bases). The V end was cut by 0 bases, the J end by 2 bases, with 12 bases between. Germline V gives CDR1 SGHRS, CDR2 YFSETQ. The CDR3 extends over 15 amino acids. CDR3: CASSLGVAEAYEQYF. The DNA for the CDR3 is TGCGCCAGCAGCTTGGGGGTAGCGGAGGCCTACGAGCAGTACTTC.

A remark on this clone: The same CDR3 also results from other DNA sequences found in this sample. The CDR3 DNA is TGTGCCAGCAGTTTACCGGGGACCGGGGAGCTGTTTTTT. Its protein product is CASSLPGTGELFF. This chain uses TRBV28 with TRBJ2-2, with a tentative D call TRBD2 (5 bases). This CDR3 spans 13 amino acids. The V end lost 2 bases, the J end lost 5 bases, and 6 bases lay between the germline ends. Germline V gene lookup returns CDR1 MDHEN and CDR2 SYDVKM.

This chain connects TRBV6-1 to TRBJ2-5; 9 bases are a match to TRBD2. The germline CDR1 and CDR2 sequences are MNHNS and SASEGT. The CDR3 consists of 16 residues. V was clipped by 2 bases and J by 5 bases; unmatched bases: 9. In DNA, the CDR3 is TGTGCCAGCAGTGAAAATTTAGCGGGAGCGGGGGAGACCCAGTACTTC. Residues: CASSENLAGAGETQYF.

The table lists this clone with a count of one. This chain links TRBV29-1 with TRBJ1-4; D unresolved. Germline lookup yields CDR1 SQVTM and CDR2 ANQGSEA. Trimming removed 3 bases at V and 10 bases at J, with 12 bases between. CDR3 length: 12 amino acids. The CDR3 sequence: CSVEGDSGKLFF. The CDR3 nucleotides read TGCAGCGTTGAGGGTGACTCGGGAAAACTGTTTTTT. The full variable domain, completed using reference TRBV29-1 and TRBJ1-4, is SAVISQKPSRDICQRGTSLTIQCQVDSQVTMMFWYRQQPGQSLTLIATANQGSEATYESGFVIDKFPISRPNLTFSTLTVSNMSPEDSSIYLCSVEGDSGKLFFGSGTQLSVL.

The DNA for the CDR3 is TGTGCCAGCAGCTCCCTAGCGGGAGGCCCCCATATTTACGAGCAGTACTTC. It is translated as CASSSLAGGPHIYEQYF. The chain employs TRBV7-8 and TRBJ2-7; 11 bases map to TRBD2. The CDR3 runs to 17 residues. The trim removed 4 bases at V and 4 bases at J, leaving 12 bases unmatched. Germline V gene sequence: CDR1 SGHVS, CDR2 FQNEAQ. Supplemented by reference TRBV7-8 and TRBJ2-7, the full variable domain reads GAGVSQSPRYKVAKRGQDVALRCDPISGHVSLFWYQQALGQGPEFLTYFQNEAQLDKSGLPSDRFFAERPEGSVSTLKIQRTQQEDSAVYLCASSSLAGGPHIYEQYFGPGTRLTVT.